This TCR beta chain was obtained from a study of T cell responses to AZD1222 COVID-19 vaccine. Whole-study findings and limits: The study found vaccine-associated CD4 TCRs spanning spike, dominant at 160-218 and 743-854. Baseline serostatus was positive in only six AZD1222 recipients. Repertoires in all cases were sampled only once the peak T cell response had passed. Per reports, nearly half of all spike-specific TCRs target regions that are unmutated in variants.

The CDR3 loop spans 14 amino acids. The ends were cut back, 0 bases at V and 2 bases at J, with 9 bases in the middle. The germline CDR1 and CDR2 sequences are GTSNPN and SVGIG (reference sequence). Measured with immunoSEQ multiplex PCR; TCRdb has only the in-frame clones, and not every one. The sample includes roughly 100,000 clones, 85% to 90% of them seen just once. Comments on this clone: Its antigen is still unknown.

The rearrangement joins TRBV30 to TRBJ2-3; D gene unclear. The origin of this receptor is an adult in good health. The sequenced sample was peripheral blood, obtained on day 0 of AZD1222 vaccination. Here the CDR3 reads CAWSVGVLTDTQYF. The CDR3 region has the DNA TGTGCCTGGAGTGTAGGCGTTCTCACAGATACGCAGTATTTT.